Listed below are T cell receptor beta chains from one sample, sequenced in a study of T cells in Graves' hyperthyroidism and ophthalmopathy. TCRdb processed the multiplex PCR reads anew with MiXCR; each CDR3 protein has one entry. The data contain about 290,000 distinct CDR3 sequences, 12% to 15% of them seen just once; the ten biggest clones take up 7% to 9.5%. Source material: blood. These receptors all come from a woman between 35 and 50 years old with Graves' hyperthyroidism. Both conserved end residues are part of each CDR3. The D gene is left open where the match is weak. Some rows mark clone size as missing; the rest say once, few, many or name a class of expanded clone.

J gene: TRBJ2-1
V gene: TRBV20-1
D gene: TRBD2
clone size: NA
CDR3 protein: CSARDVLAGESSYNEQFF
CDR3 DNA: TGCAGTGCTAGAGATGTACTAGCGGGGGAAAGCTCCTACAATGAGCAGTTCTTC

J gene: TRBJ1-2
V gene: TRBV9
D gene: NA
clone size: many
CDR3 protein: CASSSPARGRVYGYTF
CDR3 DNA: TGTGCCAGCAGCTCACCCGCCCGCGGCAGGGTGTATGGCTACACCTTC

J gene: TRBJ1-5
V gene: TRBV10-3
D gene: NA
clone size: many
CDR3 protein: CAISGGSNQPQHF
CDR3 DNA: TGTGCCATCAGTGGGGGGAGCAATCAGCCCCAGCATTTT

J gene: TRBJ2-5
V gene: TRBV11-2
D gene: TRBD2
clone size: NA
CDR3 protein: CASSQDTSGTAQYF
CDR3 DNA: TGTGCCAGCAGCCAAGATACTAGCGGGACAGCCCAGTACTTC

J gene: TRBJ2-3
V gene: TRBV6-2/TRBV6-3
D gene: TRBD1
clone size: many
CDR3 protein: CASSSLGQGDLTDTQYF
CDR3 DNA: TGTGCCAGCAGTTCCCTGGGACAGGGGGACCTCACAGATACGCAGTATTTT

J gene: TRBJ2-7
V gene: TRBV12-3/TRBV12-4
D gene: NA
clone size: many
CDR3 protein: CASSLGTGGSYEQYF
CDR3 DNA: TGTGCCAGCAGTTTAGGAACAGGAGGTTCCTACGAGCAGTACTTC

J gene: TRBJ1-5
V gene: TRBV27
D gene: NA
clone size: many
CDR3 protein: CASSLRPLSQPQHF
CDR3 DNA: TGTGCCAGCAGTTTACGACCCCTCAGTCAGCCCCAGCATTTT

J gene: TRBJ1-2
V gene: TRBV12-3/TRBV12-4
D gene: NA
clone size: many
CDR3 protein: CASSFVSSPYGYTF
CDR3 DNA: TGTGCCAGCAGTTTCGTCAGTTCTCCTTATGGCTACACCTTC

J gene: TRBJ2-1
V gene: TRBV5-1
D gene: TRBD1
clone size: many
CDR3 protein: CASSLGGTGGNEQFF
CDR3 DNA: TGCGCCAGCAGCTTGGGCGGGACAGGGGGCAATGAGCAGTTCTTC

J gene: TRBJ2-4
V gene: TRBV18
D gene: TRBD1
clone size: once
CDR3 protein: CASSPLGTGGLNIQYF
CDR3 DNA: TGTGCCAGCTCACCACTCGGGACAGGGGGTCTAAACATTCAGTACTTC

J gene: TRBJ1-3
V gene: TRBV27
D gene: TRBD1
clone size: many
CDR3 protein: CASSFRGPGNTIYF
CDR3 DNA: TGTGCCAGCAGTTTCAGGGGGCCTGGAAACACCATATATTTT

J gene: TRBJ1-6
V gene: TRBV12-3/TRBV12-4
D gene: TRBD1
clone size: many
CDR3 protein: CASSRTGYNSPLHF
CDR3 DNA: TGTGCCAGCAGTCGGACAGGGTATAATTCACCCCTCCACTTT

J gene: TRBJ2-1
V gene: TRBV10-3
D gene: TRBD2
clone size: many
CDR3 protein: CGAGSYNEQFF
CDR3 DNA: TGCGGAGCGGGATCCTACAATGAGCAGTTCTTC

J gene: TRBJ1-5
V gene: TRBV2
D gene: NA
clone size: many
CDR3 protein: CASSKNRNQPQHF
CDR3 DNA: TGTGCCAGCAGTAAAAATCGAAATCAGCCCCAGCATTTT

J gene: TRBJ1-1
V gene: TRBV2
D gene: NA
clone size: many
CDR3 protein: CASSGSRNTEAFF
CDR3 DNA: TGTGCCAGCAGTGGGAGTCGCAACACTGAAGCTTTCTTT

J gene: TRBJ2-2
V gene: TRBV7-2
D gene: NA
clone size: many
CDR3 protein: CASSLWSAANTGELFF
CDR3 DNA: TGTGCCAGCAGCTTGTGGTCGGCAGCGAACACCGGGGAGCTGTTTTTT

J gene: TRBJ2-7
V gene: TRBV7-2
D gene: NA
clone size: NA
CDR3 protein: CASSLVSNPVIYEQYF
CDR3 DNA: TGTGCCAGCAGCTTAGTTTCTAATCCAGTAATCTACGAGCAGTACTTC

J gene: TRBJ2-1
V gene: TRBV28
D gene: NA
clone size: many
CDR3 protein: CASSLTVWYNEQFF
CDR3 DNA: TGTGCCAGCAGTTTGACAGTCTGGTACAATGAGCAGTTCTTC

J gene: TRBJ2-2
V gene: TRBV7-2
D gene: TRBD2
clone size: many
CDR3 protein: CASSLWTSGGGELFF
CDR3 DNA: TGTGCCAGCAGCCTTTGGACTAGCGGGGGCGGGGAGCTGTTTTTT

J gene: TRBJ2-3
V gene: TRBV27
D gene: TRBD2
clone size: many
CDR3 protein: CASSGSGSPADTQYF
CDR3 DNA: TGTGCCAGCAGTGGTAGCGGGAGCCCGGCAGATACGCAGTATTTT

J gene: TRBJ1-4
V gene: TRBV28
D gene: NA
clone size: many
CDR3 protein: CASSQGEKLFF
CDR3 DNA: TGTGCCAGCAGTCAGGGTGAAAAACTGTTTTTT

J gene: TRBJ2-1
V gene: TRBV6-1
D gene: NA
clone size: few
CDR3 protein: CASTSPGVVGDEQFF
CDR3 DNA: TGTGCCAGCACCTCACCCGGTGTAGTTGGGGATGAGCAGTTCTTC

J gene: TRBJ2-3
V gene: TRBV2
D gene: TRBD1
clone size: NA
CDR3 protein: CASRQTGGRSTDTQYF
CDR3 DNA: TGTGCCAGCAGGCAGACAGGGGGTCGAAGCACAGATACGCAGTATTTT

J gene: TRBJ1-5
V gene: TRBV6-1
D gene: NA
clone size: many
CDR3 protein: CASSEGAGGQPQHF
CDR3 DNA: TGTGCCAGCAGTGAAGGAGCGGGTGGACAGCCCCAGCATTTT

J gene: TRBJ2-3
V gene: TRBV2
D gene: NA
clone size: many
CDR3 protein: CASSEKLNTQYF
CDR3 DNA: TGTGCCAGCAGTGAAAAACTGAATACGCAGTATTTT

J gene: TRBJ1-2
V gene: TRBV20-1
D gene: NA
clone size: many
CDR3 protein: CSARDHMGDGYTF
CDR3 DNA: TGCAGTGCTAGAGATCATATGGGGGATGGCTACACCTTC

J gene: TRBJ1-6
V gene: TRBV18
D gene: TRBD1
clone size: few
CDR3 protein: CASSPTGPPNSPLHF
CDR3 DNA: TGTGCCAGCTCACCGACAGGGCCGCCCAATTCACCCCTCCACTTT

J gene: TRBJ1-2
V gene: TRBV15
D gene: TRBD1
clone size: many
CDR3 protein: CATSRDRTGYYGYTF
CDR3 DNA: TGTGCCACCAGCAGAGATCGGACAGGCTACTATGGCTACACCTTC